Shown below are 30 T cell receptor beta chains from a single sample sequenced in a study of tumor and adjacent non-tumor tissue in lung cancer. This sample's RNA came from whole unsorted tissue. TCRbeta libraries were built with three rounds of nested PCR, modified from ARM-PCR. TCRdb re-called the multiplex PCR reads through MiXCR, storing one row per CDR3 protein. The table includes fewer than 150,000 distinct CDR3 sequences, approximately 66% detected once. The material sequenced was lung tumor tissue. These TCRs come from a man aged 60 to 75 with small cell lung cancer.

Comments on this clonotype: Given the absence of the conserved phenylalanine or tryptophan at the CDR3 end, a read error is likely. The CDR3 reads CASSPKGLAYNEQFL. The CDR3 coding sequence is TGTGCCAGCAGCCCGAAGGGACTAGCATACAATGAGCAGTTCCTC. This chain connects TRBV11-2 to TRBJ2-1; TRBD2 aligns across 9 bases. Germline CDR1 is SGHAT and CDR2 is FQNNGV. The length of the CDR3 is 15 residues. The J segment lost 4 bases and the V segment lost 5 bases, leaving 6 bases of the junction unmatched.

This clonotype has just a few counts. The gene calls are TRBV12-3 or TRBV12-4 and TRBJ2-1; a weak D match, TRBD2 (5 bases). Trimming cost V 2 bases and J 4 bases, with 6 bases left between them. The CDR3 is made up of 13 amino acids. The CDR3 bases are TGTGCCAGCAGTTTAAGGGAGTACAATGAGCAGTTCTTC. Encoded protein: CASSLREYNEQFF.

This clonotype was counted many times. The rearrangement links TRBV29-1 to TRBJ1-2; the match to TRBD1 covers 8 bases. V shed 6 bases, J shed 8 bases, and the junction held 8 bases outside the gene matches. In germline, CDR1 is SQVTM, CDR2 ANQGSEA. The CDR3 runs 12 residues. CDR3 coding DNA: TGCAGCGTGGTCGAAACAGGGGGGGGCTACACCTTC. Translation gives CSVVETGGGYTF.

On this clonotype itself: The junction departs from the called germline gene at one end, perhaps through a read error. The V call is TRBV28, the J call TRBJ2-2; D might be TRBD2 (7 bases). Germline assignment: CDR1 MDHEN and CDR2 SYDVKM. The CDR3 has 14 residues. The CDR3 is CVGGLGGSTGELFF. CDR3 DNA: TGTGTCGGGGGGCTGGGCGGGAGCACCGGGGAGCTGTTTTTC.

This clonotype was seen a few times. This chain joins TRBV20-1 and TRBJ2-3; D is possibly TRBD2 (6 bases). Trimming stripped 6 bases from V and 5 bases from J, with 18 bases between. CDR1 DFQATT and CDR2 SNEGSKA come from the germline V gene (reference sequence). The CDR3 has 14 residues. The CDR3 is CSAILRDWEDTQYF. The CDR3 DNA is TGCAGTGCCATCTTGCGGGATTGGGAAGATACGCAGTATTTT.

The sample holds many counts of this clonotype. V usage is TRBV29-1 and J usage is TRBJ2-2; D possibly corresponds to TRBD2 (5 bases). The CDR3 length is 12 residues. CDR1 is SQVTM and CDR2 is ANQGSEA in the germline V gene. V shed 6 bases and J shed 3 bases, with 8 bases lying between them. In DNA form, the CDR3 reads TGCAGCGTAGGGAGAGACACCGGGGAGCTGTTTTTT. Amino acids: CSVGRDTGELFF.

As regards this clonotype: This may stem from a read error, because a much larger clone lies one nucleotide away. The chain links TRBV20-1 to TRBJ2-7, with a weak D call TRBD1 (6 bases). From germline, CDR1 is DFQATT and CDR2 SNEGSKA (reference sequence). The CDR3 loop spans 13 amino acids. In DNA, the CDR3 is TGCAGTGCTAGAGCACCAGGGGCCTACAAGCAGTACTTC. It is translated as CSARAPGAYKQYF.

Details on this clonotype: One end of the junction is discordant with germline, which a read error may explain. J is TRBJ2-3 and V is TRBV5-1; 7 bases are shared with TRBD1. This CDR3 spans 15 amino acids. The germline V gene has CDR1 SGHRS and CDR2 YFSETQ. DNA of the CDR3: TGCGCCGGCAGCTTGGGACAGCCAAACACAGATACGCAGTATTTC. The encoded protein is CAGSLGQPNTDTQYF.

Comment on this clonotype: A much larger clone is a single base away; this may be a read error. The CDR3 coding sequence is TGTGCCGGCAGCTTAATCGAGGATTCACCCCTCCACTTT. This codes for CAGSLIEDSPLHF. The chain recombines TRBV11-3 with TRBJ1-6, with D unresolved. The CDR3 has 13 residues. Germline V CDR1 and CDR2: SGHNT, YENEEA. Using reference TRBV11-3 and TRBJ1-6 for the parts outside the CDR3, the full variable domain is EAGVVQSPRYKIIEKKQPVAFWCNPISGHNTLYWYLQNLGQGPELLIRYENEEAVDDSQLPKDRFSAERLKGVDSTLKIQPAELGDSAVYLCAGSLIEDSPLHFGNGTRLTVT.

The chain couples TRBV19 to TRBJ2-5, with 10 nucleotides matching TRBD1. V lost 3 bases, J lost 5 bases, and 3 bases stayed unmatched. This CDR3 region has 14 residues. Per the germline V gene, CDR1 is LNHDA and CDR2 is SQIVND (reference sequence). The chain's CDR3 is CASSMTGGGETQYF. The DNA of the CDR3 is TGTGCCAGTAGTATGACAGGGGGCGGGGAGACCCAGTACTTC.

This clonotype was recorded a few times. The CDR3 region has the DNA TGCGCCAGCAGCCGGGACAGCAACTCTGGAAACACCATATATTTT. Its translation: CASSRDSNSGNTIYF. The genes are TRBV4-1 and TRBJ1-3; 7 bases map to TRBD1. The germline gives CDR1 MGHRA, CDR2 YSYEKL. The CDR3 extends over 15 amino acids. V dropped 4 bases and J dropped 0; count of bases not matched to a gene: 3.

This clonotype is medium-sized (0.01 to 0.1%) by share. J is TRBJ2-7 and V is TRBV11-2; no clear D gene. CDR1 and CDR2 from the germline V gene are SGHAT and FQNNGV. Trimming removed 7 bases at V and 4 bases at J, with 8 bases between. The CDR3 is made up of 11 amino acids. The CDR3 spells CASTSQYEQYF. The CDR3 nucleotides read TGTGCCAGCACGTCCCAATACGAGCAGTACTTC. The whole variable domain, remainder taken from reference TRBV11-2 and TRBJ2-7, is EAGVAQSPRYKIIEKRQSVAFWCNPISGHATLYWYQQILGQGPKLLIQFQNNGVVDDSQLPKDRFSAERLKGVDSTLKIQPAKLEDSAVYLCASTSQYEQYFGPGTRLTVT.

Comment on this clonotype: A single base separates this from a much larger clone, so it may be a read error. The genes are TRBV6-1 and TRBJ2-4; D may be TRBD1 or TRBD2 (5 bases each). The CDR3 covers 17 residues. CDR1 MNHNS and CDR2 SASEGT come from the germline V gene. CDR3 residues: CASSERGASIANNIQYF. The CDR3, as DNA: TGTGCCAGCAGTGAAAGAGGGGCCAGTATAGCCAACAACATTCAGTACTTC.

This chain links TRBV28 with TRBJ1-4; D possibly corresponds to TRBD1 (6 bases). The germline CDR1 and CDR2 sequences are MDHEN and SYDVKM. V was clipped by 8 bases and J by 4 bases, with 17 bases between them. The CDR3 spans 15 residues. CDR3 protein: CASCTGGFFNEKLFF. The CDR3 DNA reads TGTGCCAGCTGCACGGGGGGCTTCTTTAATGAAAAACTGTTTTTT.

This clonotype was counted between two and nine times. Possible read error: a much larger clone is one base away. The V call is TRBV11-3, the J call TRBJ2-5; no definite D call. The CDR3 is made up of 13 amino acids. Per germline, CDR1 SGHNT and CDR2 YENEEA. In DNA form, the CDR3 reads TGTCCCAGCAGCTTAGGCTCCGGAGAGACCCAGTACTTC. Translating it yields CPSSLGSGETQYF.

This clonotype was counted once. One end of the junction fails to match germline, which may point to a read error. The chain employs TRBV6-6 and TRBJ2-1; tentatively, D is TRBD1 (6 bases). Germline loops: CDR1 MNHNY, CDR2 SVGAGI (reference sequence). The CDR3 spans 13 residues. The CDR3 reads CASSQTGDHDQFF. The CDR3 nucleotides are TGTGCCAGCAGTCAGACAGGCGACCATGATCAGTTCTTC.

For this clonotype: Possible read error: a much larger clone is one base away. V gene TRBV6-1 combines with J gene TRBJ2-1; no clear D gene. CDR1 is MNHNS, CDR2 SASEGT, per germline. Trimming stripped 4 bases from V and 5 bases from J, with 12 bases between. This CDR3 has 14 residues. CDR3 sequence: CASSAVQSNNEQFF. CDR3 nucleotide sequence: TGTGCCAGCAGTGCCGTACAGTCAAACAATGAGCAGTTCTTC.

Comments on this clonotype: This may come from a read error, since a much larger clone is one base off. This chain connects TRBV29-1 to TRBJ2-5, with a weak D call TRBD1 (7 bases). Trimming pared 3 bases from V and 1 base from J, leaving 24 bases between. The CDR3 consists of 18 residues. CDR1 is SQVTM and CDR2 is ANQGSEA in the germline V gene. The CDR3 loop is CSVEASERPGDSQETQYF. The CDR3 coding sequence is TGCAGCGTTGAGGCGTCCGAAAGGCCGGGGGACAGCCAAGAGACCCAGTACTTC.

V usage is TRBV20-1 and J usage is TRBJ2-1; D is possibly TRBD2 (6 bases). The CDR3 is 16 residues long. Germline CDR1 reads DFQATT; CDR2 reads SNEGSKA (reference sequence). The germline V and J ends were trimmed by 6 bases and 1 base, with 19 bases remaining between them. In nucleotides, the CDR3 is TGCAGTGCCTACCAAACTAGCCGGAGGTCCTACAATGAGCAGTTCTTC. Protein: CSAYQTSRRSYNEQFF.

Of note for this clonotype: A read error is likely, as this CDR3 ends without the conserved phenylalanine or tryptophan. This rearrangement joins TRBV11-2 to TRBJ2-7; the D is unclear. The germline gives CDR1 SGHAT, CDR2 FQNNGV. CDR3 length: 15 residues. The chain's CDR3 is CASGLGSDPTYEQYL. The CDR3 bases are TGTGCCAGCGGCTTAGGTTCGGATCCAACCTACGAGCAGTACTTA.

In regard to this clonotype: Being one base from a much bigger clone, this may be a read error. The CDR3 here is CSPIRNDEQFF. The CDR3 DNA is TGCAGCCCAATCCGGAACGATGAGCAGTTCTTC. The chain joins TRBV20-1 to TRBJ2-1; D remains unclear. The CDR3 runs 11 residues. Germline CDR1 reads DFQATT; CDR2 reads SNEGSKA (reference sequence).

This chain links TRBV29-1 with TRBJ2-6; no clear D. Germline V gene data show CDR1 as SQVTM and CDR2 as ANQGSEA. The CDR3 loop spans 17 amino acids. The ends were cut back, 0 bases at V and 1 base at J, with 13 bases in the middle. In nucleotides, the CDR3 is TGCAGCGTTGAAGAGGTCGGCGCAGCATCTGGGGCCAACGTCCTGACTTTC. As protein: CSVEEVGAASGANVLTF.

V and J are TRBV11-3 and TRBJ1-4, with a possible D match to TRBD1 (5 bases). V was shortened by 5 bases and J by 0 bases, with 19 bases between the two germline ends. CDR1 is SGHNT and CDR2 is YENEEA in the germline V gene. This CDR3 is built from 18 residues. CDR3 residues: CASSVRDGMITTNEKLFF. For the CDR3, the DNA is TGTGCCAGCAGCGTCCGGGACGGAATGATAACAACTAATGAAAAACTGTTTTTT.

The rearrangement links TRBV7-3 to TRBJ2-2, with TRBD1 as a possible D gene (6 bases). The CDR3 is 14 residues long. Per the germline V gene, CDR1 is SGHTA and CDR2 is FQGTGA. Trimming left V 8 bases short and J 7 bases short, with 17 bases between. In DNA form, the CDR3 reads TGTGCCAGCTCTATAGGGGGAGCGGACGGGGAGCTGTTTTTT. It codes for CASSIGGADGELFF.

Of note for this clonotype: One end of the junction does not line up with germline, which may come from a read error. The chain joins TRBV6-2 or TRBV6-3 to TRBJ2-3; D gene ambiguous. Looked up from germline, CDR1 is MNHEY and CDR2 is SVGEGT. The CDR3 spans 15 residues. The CDR3 region is CGSSYSTVATDTQYF. CDR3 DNA sequence: TGTGGCAGCAGTTACTCGACGGTAGCCACAGATACGCAGTATTTT.

In its sample, this clonotype was seen a few times. The chain joins TRBV20-1 to TRBJ2-1; D may match TRBD1 or TRBD2 (5 bases each). V gave up 0 bases and J gave up 5 bases, with 14 bases separating them. There are 15 residues in the CDR3. Germline loops: CDR1 DFQATT, CDR2 SNEGSKA (reference sequence). CDR3 in amino acids: CSARDGASWDNEQFF. CDR3 sequence (DNA): TGCAGTGCTAGAGATGGGGCTAGCTGGGACAATGAGCAGTTCTTC.

On this clonotype itself: This sequence may be a read error, since a much larger clone differs from it by one base. The chain carries TRBV20-1 and TRBJ2-2; 10 bases align to TRBD1. Germline loops: CDR1 DFQATT, CDR2 SNEGSKA (reference sequence). This CDR3 spans 14 amino acids. CDR3 region: CSVRQGANTGELFF. The CDR3 region has the DNA TGCAGTGTTAGACAGGGGGCTAACACCGGGGAGCTGTTTTTT.

Note on this clonotype: Relative to the germline gene, one junction end is altered; a read error may explain this. The chain recombines TRBV6-1 with TRBJ1-2; D unresolved. Germline-derived CDR1 and CDR2 are MNHNS and SASEGT. CDR3 length: 14 residues. DNA for the CDR3: TGTGCCAGCAGTCTCAGAGCCAATCCCCACGTCTACATCTTC. This translates into CASSLRANPHVYIF.

This clonotype was seen ten or more times. The V gene is TRBV11-2, the J gene TRBJ2-2; 11 bases map to TRBD2. V lost 4 bases to trimming and J lost 0 bases; unmatched junction nucleotides: 4. CDR1 is SGHAT and CDR2 is FQNNGV in the germline V gene. The CDR3 contains 17 residues. Here the CDR3 DNA reads TGTGCCAGCAGCTCTCTGACTAGCGGGACGAACACCGGGGAGCTGTTTTTT. Protein product: CASSSLTSGTNTGELFF.

Concerning this clonotype itself: One junction end does not reproduce the germline sequence, and a read error may be involved. V usage is TRBV11-2 and J usage is TRBJ1-1; D gene unclear. The CDR3 loop spans 12 amino acids. Germline assignment: CDR1 SGHAT and CDR2 FQNNGV. Here the CDR3 DNA reads TGTGCCAGCAGCCGCGCAACCACTGAAACTTTCTTT. As protein: CASSRATTETFF. Full variable domain (outside the CDR3, taken from reference TRBV11-2 and TRBJ1-1): EAGVAQSPRYKIIEKRQSVAFWCNPISGHATLYWYQQILGQGPKLLIQFQNNGVVDDSQLPKDRFSAERLKGVDSTLKIQPAKLEDSAVYLCASSRATTETFFGQGTRLTVV.